These T cell receptor beta chains were read from a single sample in a study of blood T cell repertoires in COVID-19. Method: immunoSEQ multiplex PCR; TCRdb's copy keeps in-frame clones and lacks some. The data hold about 190,000 clones, with 65% to 80% observed a single time. Material: peripheral blood. The source is a woman in her fifties or sixties with acute or convalescent COVID-19. The CDR3 runs from the conserved cysteine through the conserved F or W. Each record gives: CDR3 DNA, CDR3 protein, J gene, V gene, D gene, clone size. A D gene is named only where the DNA matches it firmly. The size entry is marked missing in some rows and otherwise reads once, few, many or a size class.

CDR3nt: TGCAGTGCTAGCGGGAGAGAGACCCAGTACTTC
CDR3aa: CSASGRETQYF
j_gene: TRBJ2-5
v_gene: TRBV20-1
d_gene: NA
abundance: NA

CDR3nt: TGTGCCAGCAGCCCCCCGGGTCCGGAAAGGACCCAGTACTTC
CDR3aa: CASSPPGPERTQYF
j_gene: TRBJ2-5
v_gene: TRBV7-9
d_gene: NA
abundance: NA

CDR3nt: TGCGCCAGCAGCTTGGGACAGTTTCCCTCCTACGAGCAGTACTTC
CDR3aa: CASSLGQFPSYEQYF
j_gene: TRBJ2-7
v_gene: TRBV5-1
d_gene: NA
abundance: NA

CDR3nt: TGTGCCAGCAGTTCCACTTCAAGCTCTGGAAACACCATATATTTT
CDR3aa: CASSSTSSSGNTIYF
j_gene: TRBJ1-3
v_gene: TRBV7-2
d_gene: NA
abundance: NA

CDR3nt: TGCGCCAGCAGCTTGGCCCGGGACTCTTACAATGAGCAGTTCTTC
CDR3aa: CASSLARDSYNEQFF
j_gene: TRBJ2-1
v_gene: TRBV5-1
d_gene: NA
abundance: NA

CDR3nt: TGCGCCAGCAGTCTGGGACAAAACACCGGGGAGCTGTTTTTT
CDR3aa: CASSLGQNTGELFF
j_gene: TRBJ2-2
v_gene: TRBV10-1
d_gene: NA
abundance: NA

CDR3nt: TGTGCCAGCAGCCCCGTGGGGGGCTCCTACAATGAGCAGTTCTTC
CDR3aa: CASSPVGGSYNEQFF
j_gene: TRBJ2-1
v_gene: TRBV9
d_gene: NA
abundance: NA

CDR3nt: TGCAGCGTTGCCCGGGACAGGACTAGTCAGCCCCAGCATTTT
CDR3aa: CSVARDRTSQPQHF
j_gene: TRBJ1-5
v_gene: TRBV29-1
d_gene: TRBD1
abundance: once

CDR3nt: TGTGCCAGCAGCGTAGATGGACTTGAAGCTTTCTTT
CDR3aa: CASSVDGLEAFF
j_gene: TRBJ1-1
v_gene: TRBV9
d_gene: NA
abundance: NA

CDR3nt: TGTGCCAGACCAGCTAGGACAGGACGGGAAGAAGGTGGCTACACCTTC
CDR3aa: CARPARTGREEGGYTF
j_gene: TRBJ1-2
v_gene: TRBV21-1
d_gene: NA
abundance: NA

CDR3nt: TGTGCCACCAGTGATCCCCCCGGACAGGGAGGCAAAAACATTCAGTACTTC
CDR3aa: CATSDPPGQGGKNIQYF
j_gene: TRBJ2-4
v_gene: TRBV24-1
d_gene: TRBD1
abundance: NA